These 15 T cell receptor beta chains were sequenced from one sample in a study of cytomegalovirus exposure and HLA in healthy donors (dated by TCRdb to the late 2010s). To prepare the library, the immunoSEQ multiplex PCR assay was applied. The multiplex PCR relied on a mix of 60 forward primers for TCR Vbeta segments and 13 reverse primers for TCR Jbeta segments. Sourced from immuneACCESS, this table was stored by TCRdb with only in-frame sequences that have V and J called. A share of the clones is absent; for the studies checked, an unresolved V gene accounts for under half, and the remainder has no known explanation. The sample table lists about 160,000 clones, around 75% of them with a count of one. The ten largest make up less than 3% of the sample. The sequencing sample was made of PBMCs. These receptors came from a female donor in good health and CMV-seronegative.

V gene TRBV2 combines with J gene TRBJ2-7, with TRBD1 matching over 9 bases. This CDR3 spans 13 amino acids. Germline CDR1 SNHLY, CDR2 FYNNEI. With 6 bases clipped from V and 2 bases from J, the junction kept 2 bases outside the gene matches. For the CDR3, the DNA is TGTGCCAGCAGGGGGACAGGGACCTACGAGCAGTACTTC. Translating gives CASRGTGTYEQYF. Full variable domain (remainder filled in from reference TRBV2 and TRBJ2-7): EPEVTQTPSHQVTQMGQEVILRCVPISNHLYFYWYRQILGQKVEFLVSFYNNEISEKSEIFDDQFSVERPDGSNFTLKIRSTKLEDSAMYFCASRGTGTYEQYFGPGTRLTVT.

The DNA for the CDR3 is TGTGCCAGCAGCGTAGCTCCCGCTCAGGGGGAGAGCGGGGAGCTGTTTTTT. Encoded protein: CASSVAPAQGESGELFF. J is TRBJ2-2 and V is TRBV9; 7 bases map to TRBD1. This CDR3 spans 17 amino acids. V shed 0 bases, J shed 7 bases, and the junction held 12 bases outside the gene matches. Germline assignment: CDR1 SGDLS and CDR2 YYNGEE.

The chain carries TRBV4-3 and TRBJ2-3, with D maybe TRBD2 (6 bases). Germline assignment: CDR1 LGHNA and CDR2 YSLEER. The CDR3 spans 15 residues. V was shortened by 0 bases and J by 4 bases, with 11 bases between the two germline ends. In DNA form, the CDR3 reads TGCGCCAGCAGCCAAGATTGGACGGGGGCAGATACGCAGTATTTT. It translates to CASSQDWTGADTQYF.

This rearrangement joins TRBV5-6 to TRBJ1-2; maybe TRBD1 (5 bases). Trimming took 0 bases from V and 5 from J, leaving 11 bases between them. In germline, CDR1 is SGHDT, CDR2 YYEEEE. The CDR3 loop spans 14 amino acids. The CDR3 loop is CASSLVQGGYGYTF. CDR3 nucleotide sequence: TGTGCCAGCAGCTTGGTGCAGGGAGGGTATGGCTACACCTTC.

The chain is built from TRBV2 and TRBJ2-5; maybe TRBD1 (6 bases). The CDR3 extends over 13 amino acids. Germline V CDR1 and CDR2: SNHLY, FYNNEI. Deletions cut 6 bases from V and 2 bases from J, with 10 bases between. CDR3: CASRTGRQETQYF. DNA for the CDR3: TGTGCCAGCAGGACAGGCAGGCAAGAGACCCAGTACTTC.

The CDR3 protein is CASSDRDQETQYF. The CDR3 DNA is TGCGCCAGCAGCGACAGGGACCAAGAGACCCAGTACTTC. J is TRBJ2-5 and V is TRBV10-2; TRBD1 aligns across 7 bases. V dropped 6 bases and J dropped 0; count of bases not matched to a gene: 1. This CDR3 contains 13 residues. Germline CDR1 and CDR2: WSHSY and SAAADI.

This chain links TRBV6-5 with TRBJ2-1; 11 nucleotides match TRBD2. Germline V gives CDR1 MNHEY, CDR2 SVGAGI. V trimming: 4 bases; J trimming: 3 bases; junction bases outside the gene matches: 2. The length of the CDR3 is 15 residues. CDR3 coding DNA: TGTGCCAGCAGTTCGGGGACTAGCGGCTACAATGAGCAGTTCTTC. Translating it yields CASSSGTSGYNEQFF.

This clone was recorded a few times. The chain uses TRBV7-2 and TRBJ1-2; TRBD1 might be the D (5 bases). This CDR3 is 16 amino acids long. Germline V gene data show CDR1 as SGHTA and CDR2 as FQGNSA. V lost 0 bases and J lost 1, with 12 bases in between. CDR3 sequence reads: CASSLALGPVNYGYTF. CDR3 DNA: TGTGCCAGCAGCTTAGCCCTGGGGCCGGTTAACTATGGCTACACCTTC.

This chain uses TRBV7-3 with TRBJ1-2, with 10 nucleotides matching TRBD1. The length of the CDR3 is 14 residues. V was pared by 5 bases and J by 3 bases, with 3 bases of the junction left unmatched. Per germline, CDR1 SGHTA and CDR2 FQGTGA. CDR3 DNA: TGTGCCAGCAGCCGGGACAGGGGAGACTATGGCTACACCTTC. It codes for CASSRDRGDYGYTF.

The J gene is TRBJ2-7, the V gene TRBV13, with 7 bases matching TRBD1. V was clipped by 5 bases and J by 4 bases; unmatched bases: 8. Germline-derived CDR1 and CDR2 are PRHDT and FYEKMQ (reference sequence). CDR3 length equals 14 residues. The CDR3 DNA follows: TGTGCCAGCAGCGGCCGCAGGGGGAGTTACGAGCAGTACTTC. Its translation: CASSGRRGSYEQYF.

This chain links TRBV18 with TRBJ2-6; possibly TRBD2 for D (5 bases). CDR1 KGHSH and CDR2 LQKENI come from the germline V gene. This CDR3 spans 15 amino acids. V was clipped by 3 bases and J by 2 bases, with 8 bases between them. The CDR3 sequence is CASSPWTAGANVLTF. The CDR3, as DNA: TGTGCCAGCTCACCCTGGACTGCTGGGGCCAACGTCCTGACTTTC.

V is TRBV6-5 and J is TRBJ2-7, with 9 bases lining up with TRBD1. Germline V lookup: CDR1 MNHEY, CDR2 SVGAGI. This CDR3 contains 15 residues. V shed 5 bases, J shed 4 bases, and the junction held 9 bases outside the gene matches. DNA for the CDR3: TGTGCCAGCAGTCTTGTTGGGACAGGGCCTTACGAGCAGTACTTC. This codes for CASSLVGTGPYEQYF.

The rearrangement links TRBV15 to TRBJ2-7; no clear D. The CDR3 is 16 amino acids. The ends were cut back, 1 base at V and 2 bases at J, with 15 bases in the middle. CDR1 is LNHNV and CDR2 is YYDKDF in the germline V gene (reference sequence). The CDR3 sequence is CATSRGLSAVAYEQYF. Here the CDR3 DNA reads TGTGCCACCAGCAGAGGGCTTTCCGCGGTCGCCTACGAGCAGTACTTC.

V is TRBV6-5 and J is TRBJ2-2; D is perhaps TRBD1 (5 bases). Germline V CDR1 and CDR2: MNHEY, SVGAGI. CDR3 length: 14 amino acids. V was pared by 11 bases and J by 7 bases, with 20 bases between. CDR3 sequence (DNA): TGTGCCGCCAAAGGGGTAGGGTTGTACGGGGAGCTGTTTTTT. This codes for CAAKGVGLYGELFF.

V usage is TRBV15 and J usage is TRBJ2-2; 10 bases are shared with TRBD1. The CDR3 is 15 residues long. V lost 3 bases, J lost 6 bases, and 4 bases stayed unmatched. Germline V CDR1 and CDR2: LNHNV, YYDKDF (reference sequence). CDR3 loop: CATSRGTGVAGELFF. The CDR3 DNA is TGTGCCACCAGCAGGGGGACAGGGGTTGCCGGGGAGCTGTTTTTT.